This passage covers 12 T cell receptor beta chains from one sample sequenced in a study of response to subunit inactivated influenza vaccine. TCRdb passed the RT-PCR reads through MiXCR, listing each CDR3 protein once. The table shows about 700,000 distinct CDR3 sequences, with approximately 13% occurring only once. The starting material was PBMCs from blood, obtained around 15 days before vaccination. These receptors were obtained from a man aged 50-60 years who received an inactivated influenza vaccine.

In its sample, this clonotype was seen a few times. The chain joins TRBV20-1 to TRBJ2-7; D might be TRBD2 (5 bases). CDR1 and CDR2 from the germline V gene are DFQATT and SNEGSKA (reference sequence). Trimming removed 0 bases at V and 7 bases at J, with 16 bases between. The CDR3 extends over 14 amino acids. CDR3 coding DNA: TGCAGTGCTAGAGATCCGGGGAGAGTCTTGGAGCAGTACTTC. Translated: CSARDPGRVLEQYF.

The chain links TRBV3-1 to TRBJ2-2; D is tentatively TRBD1 or TRBD2 (5 bases each). The germline V gene encodes CDR1 LGHDT and CDR2 YNNKEL (reference sequence). The V and J ends lost 3 bases and 1 base respectively, with 9 bases between them. CDR3 length equals 15 residues. DNA of the CDR3: TGTGCCAGCAGCCATATTGGGGGGAACACCGGGGAGCTGTTTTTT. This encodes CASSHIGGNTGELFF.

This clonotype is a singleton in its sample. This chain joins TRBV29-1 and TRBJ2-3, with 8 nucleotides matching TRBD1. V lost 5 bases and J lost 0; bases outside the gene matches: 4. Germline-derived CDR1 and CDR2 are SQVTM and ANQGSEA. The CDR3 contains 14 residues. The chain's CDR3 is CSVTGQGSTDTQYF. The CDR3 coding sequence is TGCAGCGTTACCGGACAGGGCAGCACAGATACGCAGTATTTT.

This clonotype showed up just a few times. CDR3 residues: CASSEGLSSYNEQFF. The CDR3 coding sequence is TGTGCCAGCAGTGAAGGCTTGAGCTCCTACAATGAGCAGTTCTTC. The chain has TRBV2 and TRBJ2-1; D is ambiguous. CDR1 and CDR2 (germline): SNHLY, FYNNEI. The CDR3 runs 15 residues. V lost 1 base, J lost 0 bases, and 7 bases lay in between.

Of note for this clonotype: The junction departs from germline at one end; a sequencing error may be responsible. The V call is TRBV20-1, the J call TRBJ2-2, with 7 bases identical to TRBD2. The CDR3 totals 13 residues. Germline CDR1 is DFQATT and CDR2 is SNEGSKA (reference sequence). DNA of the CDR3: TGCAGTACTAGTCGGCCCGGGAGGGGGGAGCTGTTTTTT. It translates to CSTSRPGRGELFF.

In this sample, this clonotype turned up many times. This chain joins TRBV10-3 and TRBJ2-3; 15 bases are a match to TRBD2. V lost 0 bases to trimming and J lost 8 bases; unmatched junction nucleotides: 9. The length of the CDR3 is 18 residues. The germline gives CDR1 ENHRY, CDR2 SYGVKD. In DNA form, the CDR3 reads TGTGCCATCAGTGAGTCCGGGACTAGCGGGAGGAGCCGAGTTACGCAGTATTTT. Translation gives CAISESGTSGRSRVTQYF.

The sample holds many counts of this clonotype. V is TRBV6-2 or TRBV6-3 and J is TRBJ1-5; 7 bases fit TRBD1. CDR3 size: 19 residues. Unmatched junction bases numbered 20, after V lost 8 bases and J lost 1 base. The germline gives CDR1 MNHEY, CDR2 SVGEGT. CDR3 sequence: CASGPGTAHFWGSNQPQHF. CDR3 coding DNA: TGTGCCAGCGGCCCCGGGACAGCCCATTTTTGGGGGAGCAATCAGCCCCAGCATTTT.

The gene calls are TRBV30 and TRBJ2-5; TRBD1 matches at 9 bases. CDR1 and CDR2 (germline): GTSNPN, SVGIG (reference sequence). The CDR3 extends over 20 amino acids. V lost 6 bases to trimming and J lost 5 bases; unmatched junction nucleotides: 28. CDR3 residues: CACQFPGTGSMRALWETQYF. The CDR3 nucleotides are TGTGCCTGTCAATTCCCCGGGACAGGGTCGATGAGGGCATTATGGGAGACCCAGTACTTC.

The V and J genes are TRBV4-1 and TRBJ1-6; TRBD1 agrees at 11 bases. Germline V lookup: CDR1 MGHRA, CDR2 YSYEKL. Trimming removed 3 bases from V and 9 bases from J; junction bases left unmatched: 7. This CDR3 region has 16 residues. CDR3 sequence reads: CASSQTGTGGFSPLHF. As DNA, the CDR3 is TGCGCCAGCAGCCAGACCGGGACAGGGGGTTTTTCACCCCTCCACTTT.

This clonotype was seen more than once but under ten times. V is TRBV7-2 and J is TRBJ2-7, with 10 positions matching TRBD1. The CDR3 extends over 14 amino acids. V was pared by 5 bases and J by 7 bases, with 8 bases of the junction left unmatched. Germline values: CDR1 SGHTA, CDR2 FQGNSA. CDR3 amino acids: CASSLRDRGWEQYF. For the CDR3, the DNA is TGTGCCAGCAGCCTTCGGGACAGGGGTTGGGAGCAGTACTTC.

The rearrangement links TRBV10-3 to TRBJ2-1; 8 bases align to TRBD2. The CDR3 runs 14 residues. J gave up 8 bases and V 3 bases, and 6 bases lay outside the gene matches. Germline V lookup: CDR1 ENHRY, CDR2 SYGVKD. The CDR3 sequence: CAISDPGGRHEQFF. In nucleotides, the CDR3 is TGTGCCATCAGTGACCCCGGCGGGAGGCATGAGCAGTTCTTC.

This clonotype was detected only a few times. This sequence joins TRBV19 and TRBJ2-1; 8 nucleotides agree with TRBD2. This CDR3 is 17 amino acids long. After removal of 0 bases from V and 10 bases from J, the junction contained 14 bases not matched to a gene. The germline gives CDR1 LNHDA, CDR2 SQIVND (reference sequence). This chain's CDR3 is CASSIDGIAGRQTEQFF. The CDR3 nucleotides read TGTGCCAGTAGTATAGATGGCATAGCGGGACGACAAACCGAGCAGTTCTTC.